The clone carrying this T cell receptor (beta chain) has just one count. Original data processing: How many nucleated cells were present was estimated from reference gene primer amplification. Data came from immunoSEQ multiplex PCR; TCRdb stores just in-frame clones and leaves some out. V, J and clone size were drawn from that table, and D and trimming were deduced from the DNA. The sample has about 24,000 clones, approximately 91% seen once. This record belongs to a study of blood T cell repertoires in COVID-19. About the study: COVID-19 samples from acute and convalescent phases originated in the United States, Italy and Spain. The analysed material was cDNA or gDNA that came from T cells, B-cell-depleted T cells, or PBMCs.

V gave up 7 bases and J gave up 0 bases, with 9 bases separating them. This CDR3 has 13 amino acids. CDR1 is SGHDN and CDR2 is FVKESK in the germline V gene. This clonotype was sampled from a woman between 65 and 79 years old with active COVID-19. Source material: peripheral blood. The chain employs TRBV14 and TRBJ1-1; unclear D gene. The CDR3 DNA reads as TGTGCCAGCACTAGCCAGCTGAACACTGAAGCTTTCTTT. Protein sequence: CASTSQLNTEAFF. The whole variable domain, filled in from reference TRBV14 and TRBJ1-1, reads EAGVTQFPSHSVIEKGQTVTLRCDPISGHDNLYWYRRVMGKEIKFLLHFVKESKQDESGMPNNRFLAERTGGTYSTLKVQPAELEDSGVYFCASTSQLNTEAFFGQGTRLTVV.